This TCR beta chain was observed in a study of human T cells and chemical hapten exposure. Study details: The study traced per-sample TCR yield variation mainly to small differences in pooled library volumes.

Only a few counts were recorded for this clonotype. Library preparation tagged each individual cDNA molecule with a unique molecular identifier. MiXCR, applied by TCRdb to the reads, yields one record per CDR3 protein. This sample has fewer than 150,000 distinct CDR3 sequences, with 8.5% to 9% found just once. V lost 1 base, J lost 5 bases, and 18 bases lay in between. The CDR3 runs 16 residues. CDR1 and CDR2 (germline): SGHRS, YFSETQ. Unfractionated whole blood yielded total RNA. This receptor was obtained from a human donor in good health. Some clones in this sample may be carry-over from other donors' samples. The material sequenced was whole blood. This chain uses TRBV5-1 with TRBJ2-5, with D perhaps matching TRBD1 (5 bases). In DNA, the CDR3 is TGCGCCAGCAGCTTGTCAGGGTTTGGAGTAACGGAGACCCAGTACTTC. Translation: CASSLSGFGVTETQYF. Based on the CDR3 plus reference TRBV5-1 and TRBJ2-5, the full variable domain is KAGVTQTPRYLIKTRGQQVTLSCSPISGHRSVSWYQQTPGQGLQFLFEYFSETQRNKGNFPGRFSGRQFSNSRSEMNVSTLELGDSALYLCASSLSGFGVTETQYFGPGTRLLVL.